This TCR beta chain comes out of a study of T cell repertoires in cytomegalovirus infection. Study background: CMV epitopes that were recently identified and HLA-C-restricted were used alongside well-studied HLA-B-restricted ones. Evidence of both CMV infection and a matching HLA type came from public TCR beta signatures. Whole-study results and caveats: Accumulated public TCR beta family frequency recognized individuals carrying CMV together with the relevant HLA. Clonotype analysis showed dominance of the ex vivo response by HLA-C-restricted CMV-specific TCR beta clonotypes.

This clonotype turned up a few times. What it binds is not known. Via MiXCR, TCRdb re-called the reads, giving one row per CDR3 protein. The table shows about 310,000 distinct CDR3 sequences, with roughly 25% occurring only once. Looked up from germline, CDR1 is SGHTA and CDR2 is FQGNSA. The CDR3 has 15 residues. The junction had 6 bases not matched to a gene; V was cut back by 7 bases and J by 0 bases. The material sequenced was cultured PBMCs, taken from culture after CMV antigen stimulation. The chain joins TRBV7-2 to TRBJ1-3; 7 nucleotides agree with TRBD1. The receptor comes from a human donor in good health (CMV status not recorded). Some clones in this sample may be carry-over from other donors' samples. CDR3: CASTDRVFSGNTIYF. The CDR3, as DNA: TGTGCCAGCACCGACAGGGTCTTCTCTGGAAACACCATATATTTT.